The rows below give T cell receptor beta chains drawn from one sample of a study of tumor-infiltrating lymphocytes in localized non-small cell lung cancer. Profiling relied on immunoSEQ multiplex PCR, and the TCRdb table lists in-frame clones only, not all of them. This sample has approximately 9,500 clones, with 70% to 85% found just once. Sequenced input: uninvolved lung tissue not adjacent to the tumor. These receptors were taken from a human donor with non-small cell lung cancer. Each CDR3 is given with its conserved first and last residue. D genes are given only for firm matches. Where a row states a size, it is once, few, many or the class of an expanded clone; other rows omit it.

d_gene	abundance	v_gene	j_gene	CDR3aa	CDR3nt
NA	NA	TRBV4-1	TRBJ2-2	CASSKRASSENTGELFF	TGCGCCAGCAGCAAAAGGGCGTCTAGCGAAAACACCGGGGAGCTGTTTTTT
NA	NA	TRBV7-9	TRBJ2-3	CASSLLGTDTQYF	TGTGCCAGCAGCTTATTGGGCACAGATACGCAGTATTTT
NA	NA	TRBV18	TRBJ1-3	CASSPQNSFGSGNTIYF	TGTGCCAGCTCACCCCAAAACTCCTTCGGCTCTGGAAACACCATATATTTT
NA	NA	TRBV28	TRBJ1-4	CASSSLYGGSEKLFF	TGTGCCAGCAGTTCCCTCTACGGGGGGAGTGAAAAACTGTTTTTT
NA	once	TRBV7-6	TRBJ2-7	CASSLTYGSRGEQYF	TGTGCCAGCAGCTTAACATATGGGTCCAGGGGCGAGCAGTACTTC
NA	medium-sized	TRBV7-8	TRBJ2-2	CASSLVTGMNTGELFF	TGTGCCAGCAGCTTAGTGACGGGAATGAACACCGGGGAGCTGTTTTTT
NA	NA	TRBV2	TRBJ2-2	CASRTLSTGELFF	TGTGCCAGCAGGACACTCTCCACCGGGGAGCTGTTTTTT
TRBD2	NA	TRBV27	TRBJ2-7	CASSLLGDYTYEQYF	TGTGCCAGCAGTTTATTGGGGGACTACACCTACGAGCAGTACTTC
NA	once	TRBV7-7	TRBJ2-3	CASSPILDTQYF	TGTGCTAGCAGCCCCATTTTAGATACGCAGTATTTT
NA	NA	TRBV15	TRBJ2-2	CATSIFGTNTGELFF	TGTGCCACCAGCATTTTCGGGACAAACACCGGGGAGCTGTTTTTT
NA	few	TRBV19	TRBJ2-1	CASSHVAPSYNEQFF	TGTGCCAGTAGCCACGTAGCGCCCTCCTACAATGAGCAGTTCTTC
NA	NA	TRBV30	TRBJ2-3	CAWRLATSTDTQYF	TGTGCCTGGAGACTAGCCACCAGCACAGATACGCAGTATTTT
TRBD1	NA	TRBV13	TRBJ2-1	CASSNGQGARYEQFF	TGTGCCAGCAGCAACGGACAGGGGGCGCGTTATGAGCAGTTCTTC
NA	NA	TRBV29-1	TRBJ2-3	CSVNRQTDTQYF	TGCAGCGTAAACAGACAGACAGATACGCAGTATTTT
NA	NA	TRBV28	TRBJ2-3	CASSSRGAKASTDTQYF	TGTGCCAGCAGTTCCCGGGGTGCTAAAGCTAGCACAGATACGCAGTATTTT
TRBD1	NA	TRBV27	TRBJ2-6	CASSLGQGADPGANVLTF	TGTGCCAGCAGTCTGGGACAGGGGGCAGACCCTGGGGCCAACGTCCTGACTTTC
TRBD2	NA	TRBV28	TRBJ2-7	CASSSLAGANEQYF	TGTGCCAGCAGTTCGCTAGCGGGAGCAAACGAGCAGTACTTC
NA	NA	TRBV28	TRBJ1-2	CATTKGVNGYTF	TGTGCCACCACTAAGGGGGTCAATGGCTACACCTTC
NA	NA	TRBV6-1	TRBJ2-3	CASGRGGTQYF	TGTGCCAGCGGGAGGGGGGGTACGCAGTATTTT
NA	NA	TRBV25-1	TRBJ2-7	CASSESEGAGYEQYF	TGTGCCAGCAGTGAATCGGAGGGGGCGGGGTACGAGCAGTACTTC
TRBD1	NA	TRBV28	TRBJ1-3	CASSLGGQTGNTIYF	TGTGCCAGCAGTTTGGGGGGACAGACTGGAAACACCATATATTTT
TRBD1	once	TRBV7-6	TRBJ2-7	CASSLQTGGNEQYF	TGTGCCAGCAGCTTACAGACAGGGGGCAACGAGCAGTACTTC
NA	NA	TRBV28	TRBJ2-1	CASSRPPVNEQFF	TGTGCCAGCAGTCGACCCCCCGTAAATGAGCAGTTCTTC